Each of the 26 T cell receptor beta chains below was sequenced from the same sample in a study of STAT5B mutations in CD4+ large granular lymphocyte leukemia. Assay: immunoSEQ multiplex PCR; the TCRdb copy retains only in-frame clones and omits some. Altogether fewer than 25,000 clones are present, about 81% being singletons, with the ten largest covering 13%. The sequenced sample consisted of CD4+ T cells from blood buffy coats. These receptors originate from a human donor in good health.

The chain couples TRBV19 to TRBJ1-3, with unresolved D. The CDR3 totals 15 residues. Germline lookup yields CDR1 LNHDA and CDR2 SQIVND (reference sequence). Trimming removed 2 bases from V and 4 bases from J, with 12 bases in between. CDR3 loop: CASSILDTRGNTIYF. CDR3 nucleotides: TGTGCCAGTAGTATACTGGATACCCGGGGAAACACCATATATTTT.

The chain employs TRBV4-2 and TRBJ1-1; TRBD1 agrees at 9 bases. V shed 3 bases and J 0 bases; nucleotides not matched to a gene: 5. CDR1 is LGHNA, CDR2 YNFKEQ, per germline. This CDR3 is 16 amino acids long. CDR3 protein: CASSQGTGSLNTEAFF. The CDR3 nucleotides read TGTGCCAGCAGCCAGGGGACAGGGTCTTTGAACACTGAAGCTTTCTTT.

The V and J genes are TRBV9 and TRBJ1-3; D unclear. Germline CDR1 and CDR2: SGDLS and YYNGEE. Deletions cut 0 bases from V and 4 bases from J, with 11 bases between. The length of the CDR3 is 15 residues. The CDR3 bases are TGTGCCAGCAGCGTAGTTGGAGGGAGGGGAAACACCATATATTTT. Its protein product is CASSVVGGRGNTIYF.

The rearrangement joins TRBV2 to TRBJ2-1, with 8 bases fitting TRBD2. Per germline, CDR1 SNHLY and CDR2 FYNNEI. After removal of 7 bases from V and 9 bases from J, the junction contained 14 bases not matched to a gene. CDR3 length: 15 residues. The CDR3 reads CASKGGSGNVSEQFF. Written as DNA, the CDR3 is TGTGCCAGCAAGGGCGGTAGCGGGAATGTGTCTGAGCAGTTCTTC.

The genes are TRBV30 and TRBJ2-5; 8 bases agree with TRBD1. The germline V gene has CDR1 GTSNPN and CDR2 SVGIG (reference sequence). The junction had 11 bases not matched to a gene; V was cut back by 3 bases and J by 5 bases. This CDR3 has 15 amino acids. The CDR3 reads CAWRSQGAPRETQYF. CDR3 nucleotides: TGTGCCTGGAGGAGCCAGGGGGCGCCCCGGGAGACCCAGTACTTC. The variable domain in full, completed from reference TRBV30 and TRBJ2-5, reads SQTIHQWPATLVQPVGSPLSLECTVEGTSNPNLYWYRQAAGRGLQLLFYSVGIGQISSEVPQNLSASRPQDRQFILSSKKLLLSDSGFYLCAWRSQGAPRETQYFGPGTRLLVL.

The J gene is TRBJ1-1, the V gene TRBV18; D unclear. Germline V lookup: CDR1 KGHSH, CDR2 LQKENI. V was shortened by 3 bases and J by 7 bases, with 9 bases between the two germline ends. The CDR3 sequence is 12 residues long. This CDR3 reads CASSPTRGEAFF. The CDR3 region has the DNA TGTGCCAGCTCACCCACGCGGGGTGAAGCTTTCTTT.

V and J are TRBV29-1 and TRBJ2-2; D might be TRBD1 or TRBD2, each matching 6 bases. Germline V gene data show CDR1 as SQVTM and CDR2 as ANQGSEA. Trimming cost V 4 bases and J 4 bases, with 10 bases left between them. CDR3 length equals 13 residues. The CDR3 nucleotides are TGCAGCGTTGGGGGGGCTGGCACCGGGGAGCTGTTTTTT. It translates to CSVGGAGTGELFF.

The chain combines TRBV6-6 with TRBJ2-7, with TRBD2 matching over 13 bases. This CDR3 spans 14 amino acids. Germline lookup yields CDR1 MNHNY and CDR2 SVGAGI (reference sequence). Trimming removed 6 bases from V and 7 bases from J; junction bases left unmatched: 6. The DNA for the CDR3 is TGTGCCAGCAGAGCCGGACTAGCGGGAGTTGAGCAGTACTTC. Protein sequence: CASRAGLAGVEQYF.

V and J are TRBV5-6 and TRBJ2-5; 13 bases are shared with TRBD2. This CDR3 region has 16 residues. The V gene's germline CDR1 is SGHDT and CDR2 YYEEEE. V lost 1 base, J lost 4 bases, and 4 bases stayed unmatched. The CDR3 is CASSLTSGRATETQYF. CDR3 in DNA: TGTGCCAGCAGCTTGACTAGCGGGAGGGCTACAGAGACCCAGTACTTC.

The chain employs TRBV19 and TRBJ2-1; the D gene is possibly TRBD2 (5 bases). The CDR3 spans 14 residues. In germline, CDR1 is LNHDA, CDR2 SQIVND (reference sequence). Trimming stripped 8 bases from V and 0 bases from J, with 11 bases between. CDR3 residues: CASSPGSSYNEQFF. DNA for the CDR3: TGTGCCAGTTCCCCGGGAAGCTCCTACAATGAGCAGTTCTTC.

The chain is built from TRBV5-5 and TRBJ2-2; D unclear. The germline gives CDR1 SGHKS, CDR2 YYEKEE (reference sequence). This CDR3 comprises 14 residues. The V and J ends lost 3 bases and 5 bases respectively, with 11 bases between them. The CDR3 spells CASSSVGVTGELFF. CDR3 coding DNA: TGTGCCAGCAGCTCCGTTGGGGTAACCGGGGAGCTGTTTTTT.

This chain uses TRBV19 with TRBJ2-5; D is perhaps TRBD2 (5 bases). The CDR3 contains 13 residues. In germline, CDR1 is LNHDA, CDR2 SQIVND (reference sequence). V lost 1 base and J 5 bases, leaving 8 bases between the germline ends. DNA of the CDR3: TGTGCCAGTAGTATAGTACGAGGGGAGACCCAGTACTTC. Residues: CASSIVRGETQYF.

The V gene is TRBV19, the J gene TRBJ1-1; 8 bases map to TRBD1. Germline V gene data show CDR1 as LNHDA and CDR2 as SQIVND (reference sequence). The CDR3 sequence is 14 residues long. The V gene end was trimmed by 5 bases and the J gene end by 7 bases; junction bases not matched to a gene: 9. CDR3 loop: CASSVRTGSVEAFF. DNA for the CDR3: TGTGCCAGTAGTGTAAGGACAGGGTCGGTTGAAGCTTTCTTT. The whole variable domain, remainder taken from reference TRBV19 and TRBJ1-1, is DGGITQSPKYLFRKEGQNVTLSCEQNLNHDAMYWYRQDPGQGLRLIYYSQIVNDFQKGDIAEGYSVSREKKESFPLTVTSAQKNPTAFYLCASSVRTGSVEAFFGQGTRLTVV.

The chain uses TRBV28 and TRBJ1-5, with no clear D. V was trimmed by 6 bases and J by 3 bases, leaving 6 bases between them. Germline assignment: CDR1 MDHEN and CDR2 SYDVKM. The length of the CDR3 is 12 residues. The CDR3 here is CASRGINQPQHF. The CDR3 DNA sequence: TGTGCCAGCAGGGGGATCAATCAGCCCCAGCATTTT.

V and J are TRBV19 and TRBJ1-5; tentatively, D is TRBD1 (5 bases). V lost 5 bases, J lost 7 bases, and 12 bases lay in between. Germline CDR1 LNHDA, CDR2 SQIVND (reference sequence). The CDR3 is 13 residues long. CDR3 sequence: CASSAGERQPQHF. For the CDR3, the DNA is TGTGCCAGTAGTGCGGGGGAGAGACAGCCCCAGCATTTT.

This clone was counted between two and nine times. The chain carries TRBV27 and TRBJ1-1; 9 nucleotides agree with TRBD1. Trimming took 6 bases from V and 4 from J; bases not matched to a gene: 12. The CDR3 runs 16 residues. Germline assignment: CDR1 MNHEY and CDR2 SMNVEV (reference sequence). Written as DNA, the CDR3 is TGTGCCAGCAGCCTTACAGGGGGCGGGGTAGGCACTGAAGCTTTCTTT. Translation: CASSLTGGGVGTEAFF.

The gene calls are TRBV11-2 and TRBJ2-7; 8 bases fit TRBD1. Per the germline V gene, CDR1 is SGHAT and CDR2 is FQNNGV. This CDR3 region has 15 residues. V lost 0 bases, J lost 4 bases, and 5 bases stayed unmatched. The CDR3 region is CASSLDTDRAYEQYF. CDR3 DNA sequence: TGTGCCAGCAGCTTAGATACGGACAGGGCGTACGAGCAGTACTTC.

The rearrangement uses TRBV15 and TRBJ1-2; D may be TRBD1 (6 bases). The CDR3 has 14 residues. V was shortened by 7 bases and J by 4 bases, with 16 bases between the two germline ends. Germline CDR1 is LNHNV and CDR2 is YYDKDF (reference sequence). For the CDR3, the DNA is TGTGCCACCAAACAGGGCGCGATGGCCTATGGCTACACCTTC. It yields the protein CATKQGAMAYGYTF.

The rearrangement links TRBV2 to TRBJ2-3, with unresolved D. Trimming took 0 bases from V and 8 from J, leaving 9 bases between them. The CDR3 runs 13 residues. Germline CDR1 is SNHLY and CDR2 is FYNNEI. CDR3 protein: CASSEASSGTQYF. For the CDR3, the DNA is TGTGCCAGCAGTGAAGCCAGCTCGGGTACGCAGTATTTT.

The CDR3 nucleotides read TGTGCCAGCAGCCCAACAACATTGAACACTGAAGCTTTCTTT. Translation gives CASSPTTLNTEAFF. The V gene is TRBV9, the J gene TRBJ1-1; D gene uncertain. CDR3 length equals 14 residues. The V gene lost 4 bases and the J gene lost 0 bases, with 10 bases spanning the gap. CDR1 is SGDLS and CDR2 is YYNGEE in the germline V gene.

This CDR3 is CASSPIAGELFF. Written as DNA, the CDR3 is TGTGCCAGCAGCCCCATAGCCGGGGAGCTGTTTTTT. The chain is built from TRBV7-8 and TRBJ2-2; D is uncertain. V lost 5 bases to trimming and J lost 6 bases, with 7 bases between them. This CDR3 region has 12 residues. Germline loops: CDR1 SGHVS, CDR2 FQNEAQ.

This clone came up a few times. The J gene is TRBJ1-2, the V gene TRBV6-5; D is perhaps TRBD1 (6 bases). Germline V gene lookup returns CDR1 MNHEY and CDR2 SVGAGI. The CDR3 spans 14 residues. The V gene lost 0 bases and the J gene lost 5 bases, with 10 bases spanning the gap. The CDR3 nucleotides read TGTGCCAGCAGTTACTCAGGGGGAGGGTATGGCTACACCTTC. Protein product: CASSYSGGGYGYTF.

The J gene is TRBJ2-5, the V gene TRBV20-1; D not resolved. The CDR3 extends over 11 amino acids. Per the germline V gene, CDR1 is DFQATT and CDR2 is SNEGSKA (reference sequence). Trimming removed 8 bases at V and 3 bases at J, with 10 bases between. CDR3 DNA sequence: TGCAGTTTCAGAGTAAAAGAGACCCAGTACTTC. Protein: CSFRVKETQYF.

The chain links TRBV19 to TRBJ1-5; 7 bases agree with TRBD1. V gave up 4 bases and J gave up 2 bases; unmatched junction bases: 5. CDR1 is LNHDA and CDR2 is SQIVND in the germline V gene (reference sequence). The CDR3 covers 15 residues. CDR3 coding DNA: TGTGCCAGTAGTACAGGGGGTCGGGGCAATCAGCCCCAGCATTTT. It yields the protein CASSTGGRGNQPQHF. The entire variable domain, with the rest obtained from reference TRBV19 and TRBJ1-5, is as follows: DGGITQSPKYLFRKEGQNVTLSCEQNLNHDAMYWYRQDPGQGLRLIYYSQIVNDFQKGDIAEGYSVSREKKESFPLTVTSAQKNPTAFYLCASSTGGRGNQPQHFGDGTRLSIL.

This chain joins TRBV5-4 and TRBJ2-7; TRBD2 matches at 12 bases. Trimming cost V 4 bases and J 6 bases; bases outside gene matches: 17. This CDR3 comprises 18 residues. The germline V gene encodes CDR1 SGHNT and CDR2 YYREEE (reference sequence). CDR3 in amino acids: CASSPGGGSGLAGREQYF. The DNA for the CDR3 is TGTGCCAGCAGCCCCGGTGGGGGGTCGGGACTAGCGGGTCGCGAGCAGTACTTC.

The CDR3 spells CASSPGRAETQYF. The CDR3 nucleotides read TGTGCCAGCAGCCCAGGAAGGGCTGAGACCCAGTACTTC. The chain couples TRBV7-2 to TRBJ2-5; no firm D call. V was cut by 5 bases and J by 5 bases, with 12 bases left in between. CDR1 and CDR2 from the germline V gene are SGHTA and FQGNSA. CDR3 length: 13 residues. Full variable domain (missing parts from reference TRBV7-2 and TRBJ2-5): GAGVSQSPSNKVTEKGKDVELRCDPISGHTALYWYRQSLGQGLEFLIYFQGNSAPDKSGLPSDRFSAERTGGSVSTLTIQRTQQEDSAVYLCASSPGRAETQYFGPGTRLLVL.